This entry lists 9 T cell receptor beta chains sequenced from one sample in a study of persistence of HIV-infected CD4 T cells. Their specific antigens are unknown. This was the immunoSEQ version 4 assay in survey mode. The method was immunoSEQ multiplex PCR; TCRdb's version includes in-frame clones alone and lacks a portion of them. The sample records tens of thousands of clones, about 80% being singletons. The stimulus was lysate of CMV-infected fibroblasts, around 9.3 ug/mL. Sorted nonresponding memory CD4+ T cells were CD40L-negative, CD69-negative, CD45RO-high. The sequencing used CD4+ T cells sorted from PBMCs after approximately 19-hour stimulation, collected from a patient who received antiretroviral therapy. The receptor source for this set is an adult man with HIV who was CMV-seropositive.

V and J are TRBV7-3 and TRBJ2-2; D might be TRBD1 (5 bases). Trimming took off 4 bases at V and 0 bases at J, with 9 bases between the two ends. The CDR3 is made up of 15 amino acids. Germline lookup yields CDR1 SGHTA and CDR2 FQGTGA. The CDR3 loop is CASSSGHTNTGELFF. The DNA for the CDR3 is TGTGCCAGCAGCTCTGGACACACGAACACCGGGGAGCTGTTTTTT.

In this sample, this clone turned up once. The V call is TRBV4-1, the J call TRBJ1-5, with TRBD1 identical over 7 bases. CDR3 length equals 15 residues. Germline V CDR1 and CDR2: MGHRA, YSYEKL. The trim removed 0 bases at V and 4 bases at J, leaving 3 bases unmatched. The CDR3 nucleotides are TGCGCCAGCAGCCAAGATTACAGGGGAAATCAGCCCCAGCATTTT. Translated, it gives CASSQDYRGNQPQHF.

The chain links TRBV20-1 to TRBJ1-1; D is undetermined. The CDR3 length is 10 residues. Germline V gene sequence: CDR1 DFQATT, CDR2 SNEGSKA (reference sequence). The CDR3 protein is CSSRGTEAFF. In DNA, the CDR3 is TGCAGCTCCCGGGGCACTGAAGCTTTCTTT.

The J gene is TRBJ1-2, the V gene TRBV20-1, with 7 bases identical to TRBD1. The CDR3 sequence is 11 residues long. The J segment lost 10 bases and the V segment lost 4 bases, leaving 6 bases of the junction unmatched. Germline V gene lookup returns CDR1 DFQATT and CDR2 SNEGSKA (reference sequence). The CDR3 DNA reads as TGCAGTGCTACAGGACAGGTGAACTACACCTTC. Its translation: CSATGQVNYTF.

This chain links TRBV7-2 with TRBJ1-2; D gene unclear. Germline-derived CDR1 and CDR2 are SGHTA and FQGNSA. Trimming pared 3 bases from V and 8 bases from J, leaving 10 bases between. CDR3 size: 12 residues. The CDR3 DNA reads as TGTGCCAGCAGCTTGGGTCTAGGGGGCTACACCTTC. This codes for CASSLGLGGYTF. The whole variable domain, remainder taken from reference TRBV7-2 and TRBJ1-2, is GAGVSQSPSNKVTEKGKDVELRCDPISGHTALYWYRQSLGQGLEFLIYFQGNSAPDKSGLPSDRFSAERTGGSVSTLTIQRTQQEDSAVYLCASSLGLGGYTFGSGTRLTVV.

The chain joins TRBV20-1 to TRBJ2-5, with a possible D match to TRBD2 (6 bases). Germline values: CDR1 DFQATT, CDR2 SNEGSKA (reference sequence). This CDR3 has 12 amino acids. The ends were cut back, 3 bases at V and 5 bases at J, with 10 bases in the middle. The CDR3 nucleotides read TGCAGTGCTAGTGCTGGGAGGGAGACCCAGTACTTC. It codes for CSASAGRETQYF.

The V gene is TRBV18, the J gene TRBJ1-2, with TRBD1 identical over 10 bases. The CDR3 runs 14 residues. V gave up 8 bases and J gave up 6 bases; unmatched junction bases: 9. Germline CDR1 and CDR2: KGHSH and LQKENI. CDR3 loop: CASAGQGDMNGYTF. The CDR3 bases are TGTGCCAGCGCCGGACAGGGGGATATGAATGGCTACACCTTC.

Only a few counts were recorded for this clone. The rearrangement links TRBV5-1 to TRBJ2-1; D call uncertain. The V end was cut by 2 bases, the J end by 4 bases, with 7 bases between. From germline, CDR1 is SGHRS and CDR2 YFSETQ. The CDR3 runs 13 residues. The CDR3 is CASSFGPYNEQFF. In DNA, the CDR3 is TGCGCCAGCAGCTTCGGTCCATACAATGAGCAGTTCTTC.

The chain has TRBV11-2 and TRBJ1-1; D gene unclear. Deletions cut 5 bases from V and 1 base from J, with 5 bases between. This CDR3 has 12 residues. CDR1 and CDR2 (germline): SGHAT, FQNNGV. The CDR3 loop reads CASSVKNTEAFF. In DNA, the CDR3 is TGTGCCAGCAGCGTAAAGAACACTGAAGCTTTCTTT. Drawing the rest from reference TRBV11-2 and TRBJ1-1, the complete variable domain is EAGVAQSPRYKIIEKRQSVAFWCNPISGHATLYWYQQILGQGPKLLIQFQNNGVVDDSQLPKDRFSAERLKGVDSTLKIQPAKLEDSAVYLCASSVKNTEAFFGQGTRLTVV.